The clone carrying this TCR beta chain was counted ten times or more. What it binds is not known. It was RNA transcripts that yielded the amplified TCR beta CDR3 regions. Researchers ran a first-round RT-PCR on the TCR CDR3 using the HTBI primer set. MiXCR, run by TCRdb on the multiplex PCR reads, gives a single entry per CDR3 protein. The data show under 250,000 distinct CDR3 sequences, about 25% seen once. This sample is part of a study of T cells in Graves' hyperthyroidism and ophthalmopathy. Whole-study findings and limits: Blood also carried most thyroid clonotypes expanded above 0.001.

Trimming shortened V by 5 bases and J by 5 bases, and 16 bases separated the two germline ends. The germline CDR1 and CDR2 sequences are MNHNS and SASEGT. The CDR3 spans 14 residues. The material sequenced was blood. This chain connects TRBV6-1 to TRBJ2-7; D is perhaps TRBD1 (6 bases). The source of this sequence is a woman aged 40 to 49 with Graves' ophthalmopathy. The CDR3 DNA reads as TGTGCCAGCAGTACGGAGACAGGTCCGGACGAGCAGTACTTC. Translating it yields CASSTETGPDEQYF.